The 21 T cell receptor beta chains given below trace back to one sample, sequenced in a study of blood T cell repertoires in COVID-19. Generated by immunoSEQ multiplex PCR, the TCRdb table keeps only in-frame clones and is missing some. The sample lists around 160,000 clones; 80% to 95% were seen once. Sequenced: peripheral blood. These receptors were taken from a woman in her fifties or sixties with COVID-19, enrolled during active disease.

CDR3: CAWSFSGANVLTF. CDR3 bases: TGTGCCTGGAGCTTCTCTGGGGCCAACGTCCTGACTTTC. V and J are TRBV30 and TRBJ2-6, with D unclear. Between the trimmed V and J ends, which lost 3 bases and 0 bases, there was a span of 3 bases. The CDR3 covers 13 residues. Germline V gene sequence: CDR1 GTSNPN, CDR2 SVGIG (reference sequence).

The chain joins TRBV7-9 to TRBJ2-1, with 8 bases lining up with TRBD1. Germline CDR1 reads SEHNR; CDR2 reads FQNEAQ (reference sequence). V lost 4 bases to trimming and J lost 5 bases; unmatched junction nucleotides: 7. The CDR3 extends over 15 amino acids. The CDR3: CASSSRQGWNNEQFF. The CDR3 DNA follows: TGTGCCAGCAGCTCCAGACAGGGGTGGAACAATGAGCAGTTCTTC.

The rearrangement links TRBV19 to TRBJ2-3; 8 positions agree with TRBD2. The germline V gene has CDR1 LNHDA and CDR2 SQIVND (reference sequence). CDR3 size: 15 residues. Trimming at V came to 5 bases and at J to 2 bases, leaving 6 bases not matched to a gene. The CDR3 is CASSGAGGSTDTQYF. The CDR3 region has the DNA TGTGCCAGTAGTGGGGCGGGGGGATCCACAGATACGCAGTATTTT.

The chain couples TRBV6-2 or TRBV6-3 to TRBJ2-7, with 7 nucleotides matching TRBD1. Trimming at V came to 2 bases and at J to 4 bases, leaving 14 bases not matched to a gene. Germline V lookup: CDR1 MNHEY, CDR2 SVGEGT. The CDR3 is 17 residues long. The CDR3 loop is CASSYDSGTGEFYEQYF. Written as DNA, the CDR3 is TGTGCCAGCAGTTACGACTCGGGAACAGGGGAGTTTTACGAGCAGTACTTC.

Here the CDR3 reads CASSFSQAGQGYTF. CDR3 in DNA: TGTGCCAGCAGCTTCTCACAAGCAGGGCAAGGCTACACCTTC. The chain uses TRBV5-4 and TRBJ1-2; a weak D match, TRBD1 (5 bases). Germline CDR1 is SGHNT and CDR2 is YYREEE (reference sequence). The CDR3 runs 14 residues. Trimming cost V 2 bases and J 8 bases, with 16 bases left between them.

V gene TRBV29-1 combines with J gene TRBJ2-2; 7 bases are a match to TRBD1. Germline V gene sequence: CDR1 SQVTM, CDR2 ANQGSEA. CDR3 length equals 17 residues. V lost 0 bases and J lost 5; bases outside the gene matches: 12. CDR3 coding DNA: TGCAGCGTTGAAGATTCGGGACAGCCATACACTACCGGGGAGCTGTTTTTT. Protein product: CSVEDSGQPYTTGELFF.

J is TRBJ2-1 and V is TRBV6-2 or TRBV6-3, with 14 positions matching TRBD2. The CDR3 is 18 amino acids. Germline lookup yields CDR1 MNHEY and CDR2 SVGEGT. Germline trimming cut 0 bases from V and 2 bases from J; bases unmatched to any gene: 3. The CDR3 DNA is TGTGCCAGCAGTTACTCGCTGACTAGCGGGGGGGCCTACAATGAGCAGTTCTTC. Translating it yields CASSYSLTSGGAYNEQFF.

The chain combines TRBV7-9 with TRBJ1-2; D ambiguous. This CDR3 is 16 amino acids long. Germline V CDR1 and CDR2: SEHNR, FQNEAQ (reference sequence). V was pared by 3 bases and J by 4 bases, with 18 bases between. Written as DNA, the CDR3 is TGTGCCAGCAGCTTGGCTGGCCAGGCAGTTATCTATGGCTACACCTTC. This codes for CASSLAGQAVIYGYTF.

The rearrangement joins TRBV7-9 to TRBJ1-6; no reliable D call. V dropped 0 bases and J dropped 5 bases, with 8 bases sitting between them. This CDR3 spans 15 amino acids. Germline CDR1 SEHNR, CDR2 FQNEAQ (reference sequence). In DNA, the CDR3 is TGTGCCAGCAGCTTAGCTGCGGGGAATAATTCACCCCTCCACTTT. This sequence encodes CASSLAAGNNSPLHF.

The J gene is TRBJ2-3, the V gene TRBV7-9; 11 nucleotides align to TRBD2. Germline V gene sequence: CDR1 SEHNR, CDR2 FQNEAQ (reference sequence). After removal of 10 bases from V and 0 bases from J, the junction contained 9 bases not matched to a gene. The CDR3 has 16 amino acids. CDR3 DNA: TGTGCCATCGAGACTAGCGGGGCCCCTAGCACAGATACGCAGTATTTT. Amino acids: CAIETSGAPSTDTQYF.

The chain couples TRBV9 to TRBJ2-3; 7 nucleotides match TRBD2. J lost 8 bases, V lost 0 bases, and 9 bases had no gene match. CDR3 length: 15 amino acids. CDR1 is SGDLS, CDR2 YYNGEE, per germline. The CDR3 protein is CASSVEGTKLGTQYF. DNA for the CDR3: TGTGCCAGCAGCGTAGAGGGGACTAAACTTGGTACGCAGTATTTT.

This clone showed up just once. The chain carries TRBV5-6 and TRBJ2-3; TRBD2 matches 8 bases. Germline V gene data show CDR1 as SGHDT and CDR2 as YYEEEE. V lost 0 bases, J lost 1 base, and 7 bases stayed unmatched. The CDR3 covers 17 residues. The CDR3 protein is CASSLGPLAGGTDTQYF. DNA for the CDR3: TGTGCCAGCAGCTTGGGGCCCCTAGCGGGCGGCACAGATACGCAGTATTTT.

This sequence joins TRBV9 and TRBJ1-1; 9 bases are shared with TRBD1. CDR3 size: 14 residues. Germline CDR1 and CDR2: SGDLS and YYNGEE. The junction had 5 bases not matched to a gene; V was cut back by 3 bases and J by 5 bases. This CDR3 reads CASSAQDRGTEAFF. The CDR3 nucleotides read TGTGCCAGCAGCGCCCAGGACAGGGGTACTGAAGCTTTCTTT.

The rearrangement uses TRBV2 and TRBJ1-5, with TRBD1 matching over 9 bases. V was pared by 6 bases and J by 0 bases, with 9 bases of the junction left unmatched. CDR1 and CDR2 (germline): SNHLY, FYNNEI. There are 17 residues in the CDR3. This CDR3 is CASSRIGTGSSNQPQHF. The DNA of the CDR3 is TGTGCCAGCAGCCGAATAGGGACAGGGAGTAGCAATCAGCCCCAGCATTTT.

The chain has TRBV6-5 and TRBJ1-5, with D hard to call. Trimming took off 5 bases at V and 3 bases at J, with 8 bases between the two ends. This CDR3 region has 13 residues. Germline assignment: CDR1 MNHEY and CDR2 SVGAGI. CDR3 sequence: CASSQSYNQPQHF. The CDR3 DNA reads TGTGCCAGCAGTCAGTCGTACAATCAGCCCCAGCATTTT.

CDR3 nucleotides: TGTGCCAGCAGCTTCCGGGACTTCCATTCCACAGATACGCAGTATTTT. Its translation is CASSFRDFHSTDTQYF. The V call is TRBV9, the J call TRBJ2-3; tentative D call: TRBD2 (6 bases). This CDR3 region has 16 residues. With 4 bases removed from V and 2 bases from J, the gap between germline ends came to 17 bases. Germline CDR1 and CDR2: SGDLS and YYNGEE.

The rearrangement links TRBV12-3 or TRBV12-4 to TRBJ1-4; D gene ambiguous. Trimming shortened V by 3 bases and J by 8 bases, and 4 bases separated the two germline ends. The CDR3 has 11 amino acids. This chain's CDR3 is CASSLREKLFF. CDR3 in DNA: TGTGCCAGCAGTTTGAGGGAAAAACTGTTTTTT.

The V call is TRBV6-5, the J call TRBJ2-3; 12 nucleotides line up with TRBD2. From germline, CDR1 is MNHEY and CDR2 SVGAGI. CDR3 length equals 16 residues. The V gene end was trimmed by 2 bases and the J gene end by 2 bases; junction bases not matched to a gene: 2. CDR3 DNA: TGTGCCAGCAGTTACGGACTAGCGGGAAACACAGATACGCAGTATTTT. Protein: CASSYGLAGNTDTQYF.

Concerning this clone: The sample contains more than one DNA sequence encoding this CDR3. The V call is TRBV10-3, the J call TRBJ1-1; D is undetermined. V shed 6 bases and J shed 0 bases, with 5 bases lying between them. In germline, CDR1 is ENHRY, CDR2 SYGVKD. The CDR3 consists of 12 residues. The CDR3 reads CAISQMNTEAFF. Written as DNA, the CDR3 is TGTGCCATCAGCCAGATGAACACTGAAGCTTTCTTT.

This chain connects TRBV9 to TRBJ1-1, with D perhaps TRBD1 (6 bases). The V end was cut by 4 bases, the J end by 3 bases, with 13 bases between. The CDR3 is made up of 14 amino acids. Germline loops: CDR1 SGDLS, CDR2 YYNGEE. CDR3 region: CASSLGRGYTEAFF. The CDR3 DNA reads as TGTGCCAGCAGCCTGGGGAGGGGGTACACTGAAGCTTTCTTT.

This chain links TRBV7-9 with TRBJ1-5; 7 bases are shared with TRBD1. Germline V gene sequence: CDR1 SEHNR, CDR2 FQNEAQ (reference sequence). Losses at the gene ends were 3 bases for V and 3 bases for J; bases not matched to a gene: 2. The CDR3 length is 14 residues. The CDR3 sequence: CASSFGTDNQPQHF. DNA of the CDR3: TGTGCCAGCAGCTTTGGGACAGACAATCAGCCCCAGCATTTT.